These 27 T cell receptor beta chains originate from one sample sequenced in a study of blood T cell repertoires in COVID-19. TCRdb's copy holds only in-frame clones and misses some; the assay was immunoSEQ multiplex PCR. Altogether around 97,000 clones are present, around 87% being singletons, with the ten largest covering around 20%. Input material: peripheral blood. The receptors derive from a human donor in a cohort sampled during active COVID-19.

The CDR3 nucleotides are TGTGCCACCAGCAGAGGACTAGCGGATTTTACTCAACTCGGCGAGCAGTTCTTC. Residues: CATSRGLADFTQLGEQFF. V is TRBV15 and J is TRBJ2-1; the match to TRBD2 covers 9 bases. The V segment lost 1 base and the J segment 10 bases; nucleotides outside the gene matches: 17. The CDR3 totals 18 residues. Germline-derived CDR1 and CDR2 are LNHNV and YYDKDF (reference sequence).

The rearrangement joins TRBV20-1 to TRBJ1-3; D is possibly TRBD1 (5 bases). Trimming pared 3 bases from V and 0 bases from J, leaving 9 bases between. The CDR3 length is 14 residues. Germline loops: CDR1 DFQATT, CDR2 SNEGSKA (reference sequence). The DNA of the CDR3 is TGCAGTGCTAGTCAGGGCTACTCTGGAAACACCATATATTTT. The encoded protein is CSASQGYSGNTIYF.

V gene TRBV3-1 (or the pseudogene TRBV3-2) combines with J gene TRBJ2-5, with 7 bases fitting TRBD2. The length of the CDR3 is 14 residues. Germline loops: CDR1 LGHDT, CDR2 YNNKEL (reference sequence). The J segment lost 1 base and the V segment lost 4 bases, leaving 3 bases of the junction unmatched. For the CDR3, the DNA is TGTGCCAGCAGCCTGACTAGCTTCCAAGAGACCCAGTACTTC. Its protein is CASSLTSFQETQYF.

The chain is built from TRBV24-1 and TRBJ2-2, with 7 bases lining up with TRBD1. This CDR3 is 15 amino acids long. V lost 0 bases, J lost 7 bases, and 4 bases stayed unmatched. The germline V gene encodes CDR1 KGHDR and CDR2 SFDVKD. CDR3 nucleotide sequence: TGTGCCACCAGTGATTTGAGGGGGCGGAGCGGGGAGCTGTTTTTT. Amino acid sequence: CATSDLRGRSGELFF.

The V gene is TRBV7-2, the J gene TRBJ1-2, with 8 bases fitting TRBD1. CDR1 is SGHTA and CDR2 is FQGNSA in the germline V gene. The CDR3 extends over 15 amino acids. V trimming: 4 bases; J trimming: 0 bases; junction bases outside the gene matches: 4. The CDR3 nucleotides are TGTGCCAGCAGCTCCCAGACAGGGGCTAACTATGGCTACACCTTC. Its translation is CASSSQTGANYGYTF.

The V call is TRBV12-2, the J call TRBJ2-6; TRBD2 reflects the table's D call only, with no check against the DNA. TRBV12-2 has pseudogene status. There are 21 residues in the CDR3. DNA of the CDR3: TGTGCAAGTCGCTTAAAGGACGTTGACTACCGCGGGCCCTCTGGGGCCAACGTCCTGACTTTC. This codes for CASRLKDVDYRGPSGANVLTF.

The chain joins TRBV20-1 to TRBJ2-1; 7 nucleotides align to TRBD2. Germline assignment: CDR1 DFQATT and CDR2 SNEGSKA (reference sequence). The CDR3 runs to 14 residues. J was trimmed by 8 bases and V by 3 bases; bases with no gene match: 10. CDR3 region: CSASLAGDPHEQFF. In DNA form, the CDR3 reads TGCAGTGCTAGTCTGGCGGGAGATCCACATGAGCAGTTCTTC.

The rearrangement joins TRBV19 to TRBJ2-7; D gene uncertain. Trimming cost V 3 bases and J 4 bases, with 13 bases left between them. CDR1 and CDR2 (germline): LNHDA, SQIVND (reference sequence). CDR3 length equals 14 residues. CDR3 in amino acids: CASSMLAGTYEQYF. CDR3 in DNA: TGTGCCAGTAGTATGTTGGCAGGAACTTACGAGCAGTACTTC.

This clone has a single count. The chain joins TRBV3-1 (or the pseudogene TRBV3-2) to TRBJ2-2; D unclear. Germline loops: CDR1 LGHDT, CDR2 YNNKEL (reference sequence). V was cut by 7 bases and J by 3 bases, with 3 bases left in between. The CDR3 is 11 residues long. The chain's CDR3 is CASTYTGELFF. The CDR3 DNA reads TGTGCCAGCACTTACACCGGGGAGCTGTTTTTT.

In its sample, this clone is medium-sized. The genes are TRBV5-1 and TRBJ2-7, with 13 bases identical to TRBD2. This CDR3 region has 15 residues. V lost 4 bases and J lost 9; bases outside the gene matches: 10. The germline CDR1 and CDR2 sequences are SGHRS and YFSETQ. CDR3 sequence: CASSGGTSGIVGQYF. The CDR3 region has the DNA TGCGCCAGCAGCGGAGGGACTAGCGGGATTGTTGGGCAGTACTTC.

This clone was recorded a few times. The chain links TRBV5-4 to TRBJ2-7; 8 bases line up with TRBD2. CDR1 and CDR2 from the germline V gene are SGHNT and YYREEE (reference sequence). The V and J ends lost 0 bases and 1 base, in that order; junction bases with no gene match: 9. CDR3 size: 17 residues. This CDR3 reads CASSLASSGAQSYEQYF. Written as DNA, the CDR3 is TGTGCCAGCAGCTTGGCCAGTAGCGGGGCGCAATCCTACGAGCAGTACTTC.

The chain carries TRBV10-2 and TRBJ1-2; D is possibly TRBD1 (6 bases). CDR1 is WSHSY and CDR2 is SAAADI in the germline V gene. CDR3 size: 15 residues. V lost 6 bases and J 2 bases, leaving 16 bases between the germline ends. The DNA for the CDR3 is TGCGCCAGCAGAGAGGACAGTCGGATCAACTATGGCTACACCTTC. Amino acid sequence: CASREDSRINYGYTF.

The chain employs TRBV2 and TRBJ2-2, with TRBD2 matching over 8 bases. The V gene's germline CDR1 is SNHLY and CDR2 FYNNEI. The CDR3 loop spans 13 amino acids. Losses at the gene ends were 7 bases for V and 6 bases for J; bases not matched to a gene: 4. Here the CDR3 DNA reads TGTGCCAGCACGGGGGGGTCGTCCGGGGAGCTGTTTTTT. Its translation is CASTGGSSGELFF.

J is TRBJ1-2 and V is TRBV5-4; D is undetermined. Germline CDR1 SGHNT, CDR2 YYREEE (reference sequence). The V end was cut by 3 bases, the J end by 0 bases, with 12 bases between. There are 15 residues in the CDR3. CDR3 in DNA: TGTGCCAGCAGCTCTTTGGGGAGGGCTAACTATGGCTACACCTTC. Translated, it gives CASSSLGRANYGYTF.

This chain links TRBV27 with TRBJ2-3, with 12 bases fitting TRBD2. This CDR3 is 16 amino acids long. Germline V CDR1 and CDR2: MNHEY, SMNVEV (reference sequence). Germline trimming cut 6 bases from V and 2 bases from J; bases unmatched to any gene: 6. CDR3 nucleotide sequence: TGTGCCAGCAGCCGGACTAGCGGGGTCCCCACAGATACGCAGTATTTT. Translation gives CASSRTSGVPTDTQYF.

The V gene is TRBV6-1, the J gene TRBJ2-4; D may be TRBD1 (6 bases). Germline CDR1 MNHNS, CDR2 SASEGT. The CDR3 has 12 residues. Trimming pared 1 base from V and 9 bases from J, leaving 7 bases between. The CDR3 loop is CASSEGQAIQYF. CDR3 DNA sequence: TGTGCCAGCAGTGAAGGACAGGCCATTCAGTACTTC.

This clone was found once. The V and J genes are TRBV9 and TRBJ2-3; 9 bases match TRBD2. This CDR3 is 16 amino acids long. The V and J ends lost 3 bases and 5 bases, in that order; junction bases with no gene match: 10. Germline-derived CDR1 and CDR2 are SGDLS and YYNGEE. CDR3: CASSERGTSYLDTQYF. As DNA, the CDR3 is TGTGCCAGCAGCGAGAGGGGGACTAGCTATTTAGATACGCAGTATTTT.

This chain joins TRBV27 and TRBJ2-7, with TRBD2 identical over 8 bases. Germline V gene lookup returns CDR1 MNHEY and CDR2 SMNVEV (reference sequence). The CDR3 is 15 residues long. Trimming at V came to 1 base and at J to 6 bases, leaving 8 bases not matched to a gene. The DNA for the CDR3 is TGTGCCAGCAGTTTATTTACCGGGAGGGCACCCGAGCAGTACTTC. As protein: CASSLFTGRAPEQYF.

This clone has only one observation. The V call is TRBV4-2, the J call TRBJ2-5, with a possible D match to TRBD2 (7 bases). CDR1 and CDR2 (germline): LGHNA, YNFKEQ. This CDR3 region has 17 residues. V was shortened by 1 base and J by 4 bases, with 19 bases between the two germline ends. For the CDR3, the DNA is TGTGCCAGCAGCCAAGGGGCCGGAGGGGGGGCTGGAGAGACCCAGTACTTC. It encodes CASSQGAGGGAGETQYF.

This rearrangement joins TRBV4-2 to TRBJ2-5, with D maybe TRBD2 (6 bases). This CDR3 is built from 16 residues. The V end was cut by 1 base, the J end by 4 bases, with 16 bases between. In germline, CDR1 is LGHNA, CDR2 YNFKEQ. The CDR3 loop reads CASSQARGSLGETQYF. The DNA for the CDR3 is TGTGCCAGCAGCCAAGCGCGGGGTTCCCTCGGAGAGACCCAGTACTTC.

The chain employs TRBV28 and TRBJ2-1; 10 bases are shared with TRBD1. The CDR3 consists of 16 residues. Looked up from germline, CDR1 is MDHEN and CDR2 is SYDVKM. V was clipped by 5 bases and J by 2 bases; unmatched bases: 6. In nucleotides, the CDR3 is TGTGCCAGCAGTGAACCCGGACAGGGGGCCTACAATGAGCAGTTCTTC. It yields the protein CASSEPGQGAYNEQFF.

The chain is built from TRBV3-1 (or the pseudogene TRBV3-2) and TRBJ2-3; 8 positions match TRBD2. CDR1 LGHDT and CDR2 YNNKEL come from the germline V gene (reference sequence). CDR3 size: 17 residues. J gave up 2 bases and V 0 bases, and 7 bases lay outside the gene matches. The CDR3 loop is CASSQDAVAGLTDTQYF. The CDR3 DNA reads as TGTGCCAGCAGCCAAGATGCGGTAGCGGGGCTCACAGATACGCAGTATTTT.

This chain uses TRBV4-1 with TRBJ2-3, with D unclear. The CDR3 extends over 13 amino acids. Germline lookup yields CDR1 MGHRA and CDR2 YSYEKL. Between the trimmed V and J ends, which lost 4 bases and 2 bases, there was a span of 7 bases. The CDR3 here is CASSPPFTDTQYF. CDR3 nucleotides: TGCGCCAGCAGCCCTCCCTTCACAGATACGCAGTATTTT.

The J gene is TRBJ2-3, the V gene TRBV10-3, with D possibly matching TRBD1 (6 bases). This CDR3 is built from 15 residues. Looked up from germline, CDR1 is ENHRY and CDR2 is SYGVKD. The V gene lost 6 bases and the J gene lost 2 bases, with 15 bases spanning the gap. Written as DNA, the CDR3 is TGTGCCATCAGGCCGGGACAACTTGTCACAGATACGCAGTATTTT. It yields the protein CAIRPGQLVTDTQYF.

The chain links TRBV2 to TRBJ1-5, with D tentatively TRBD1 (5 bases). The germline gives CDR1 SNHLY, CDR2 FYNNEI. The CDR3 contains 13 residues. V dropped 10 bases and J dropped 6 bases, with 16 bases sitting between them. The CDR3 coding sequence is TGTGCCACCGGGACTCATTGGGGTCAGCCCCAGCATTTT. This codes for CATGTHWGQPQHF.

This clone was observed a handful of times. The chain combines TRBV7-9 with TRBJ1-2, with TRBD1 as a possible D gene (6 bases). Germline CDR1 is SEHNR and CDR2 is FQNEAQ (reference sequence). The CDR3 spans 13 residues. Between the trimmed V and J ends, which lost 1 base and 8 bases, there was a span of 11 bases. CDR3 nucleotides: TGTGCCAGCAGCTTAGGTGGACAGCAGGGCTACACCTTC. Residues: CASSLGGQQGYTF.

The V and J genes are TRBV5-6 and TRBJ2-3, with 8 nucleotides matching TRBD2. The CDR3 extends over 16 amino acids. Per the germline V gene, CDR1 is SGHDT and CDR2 is YYEEEE. Trimming removed 3 bases from V and 3 bases from J; junction bases left unmatched: 9. The CDR3 spells CASSSVPREGTDTQYF. The DNA of the CDR3 is TGTGCCAGCAGCTCCGTTCCCCGGGAGGGAACAGATACGCAGTATTTT.